The rows below give T cell receptor beta chains drawn from one sample of a study of cytomegalovirus exposure and HLA in healthy donors. Assay: immunoSEQ multiplex PCR; the TCRdb copy retains only in-frame clones and omits some. The sample records more than 95,000 clones, roughly 17% being singletons. Input material: PBMCs. The receptor source for this set is a female donor in good health and CMV-seropositive. Each CDR3 is given with its conserved first and last residue. A D gene is named only where the DNA matches it firmly. Clone size is shown for a subset of rows, as once, few, many or a class of expanded clone.

v_gene: TRBV4-3; d_gene: .; abundance: few; j_gene: TRBJ1-2; CDR3aa: CASSLQGYGYTF; CDR3nt: TGCGCCAGCAGCCTACAGGGCTATGGCTACACCTTC
v_gene: TRBV2; d_gene: TRBD2; abundance: .; j_gene: TRBJ2-1; CDR3aa: CASSETPGLAIMDEQFF; CDR3nt: TGTGCCAGCAGCGAAACCCCGGGACTAGCAATCATGGATGAGCAGTTCTTC
v_gene: TRBV19; d_gene: .; abundance: few; j_gene: TRBJ1-2; CDR3aa: CASSMNRAYGYTF; CDR3nt: TGTGCCAGTAGTATGAACAGGGCATATGGCTACACCTTC
v_gene: TRBV28; d_gene: .; abundance: .; j_gene: TRBJ1-1; CDR3aa: CASSPRGRLNTEAFF; CDR3nt: TGTGCCAGCAGTCCCCGAGGGAGATTGAACACTGAAGCTTTCTTT
v_gene: TRBV6-1; d_gene: .; abundance: few; j_gene: TRBJ2-2; CDR3aa: CASSGRGQLIFNTGELFF; CDR3nt: TGTGCCAGCAGTGGGAGGGGACAGCTCATATTCAACACCGGGGAGCTGTTTTTT
v_gene: TRBV6-5; d_gene: TRBD1; abundance: few; j_gene: TRBJ2-4; CDR3aa: CASSSGQGLYF; CDR3nt: TGTGCCAGCAGTTCCGGACAGGGGTTATACTTC
v_gene: TRBV7-9; d_gene: TRBD1; abundance: .; j_gene: TRBJ2-7; CDR3aa: CASSSMGQLVHEQYF; CDR3nt: TGTGCCAGCAGCTCCATGGGACAGCTTGTCCACGAGCAGTACTTC
v_gene: TRBV6-1; d_gene: TRBD1; abundance: few; j_gene: TRBJ2-3; CDR3aa: CASSEETGGRDTQYF; CDR3nt: TGTGCCAGCAGTGAAGAGACAGGGGGGAGAGATACGCAGTATTTT
v_gene: TRBV10-1; d_gene: .; abundance: .; j_gene: TRBJ2-2; CDR3aa: CASSDPGKTGELFF; CDR3nt: TGCGCCAGCAGTGATCCAGGGAAGACCGGGGAGCTGTTTTTT
v_gene: TRBV4-3; d_gene: TRBD1; abundance: .; j_gene: TRBJ2-7; CDR3aa: CASSQRFGDRAYEQYF; CDR3nt: TGCGCCAGCAGCCAAAGGTTCGGGGACAGAGCCTACGAGCAGTACTTC
v_gene: TRBV6-1; d_gene: .; abundance: .; j_gene: TRBJ1-1; CDR3aa: CASSATGGTEAFF; CDR3nt: TGTGCCAGCAGTGCGACGGGGGGCACTGAAGCTTTCTTT
v_gene: TRBV4-1; d_gene: TRBD2; abundance: .; j_gene: TRBJ2-1; CDR3aa: CASSRGSMRGENNEQFF; CDR3nt: TGCGCCAGCAGCCGGGGGAGTATGCGGGGGGAAAACAATGAGCAGTTCTTC
v_gene: TRBV7-2; d_gene: .; abundance: few; j_gene: TRBJ1-5; CDR3aa: CASSFVGAASNQPQHF; CDR3nt: TGTGCCAGCAGCTTCGTGGGGGCGGCTAGCAATCAGCCCCAGCATTTT
v_gene: TRBV28; d_gene: TRBD1; abundance: few; j_gene: TRBJ1-2; CDR3aa: CASSLPSRDSHYGYTF; CDR3nt: TGTGCCAGCAGTTTACCATCAAGGGACAGCCACTATGGCTACACCTTC
v_gene: TRBV5-1; d_gene: TRBD1; abundance: .; j_gene: TRBJ2-5; CDR3aa: CASYDYRTGDQETQYF; CDR3nt: TGCGCCAGTTACGACTACCGGACAGGGGACCAAGAGACCCAGTACTTC
v_gene: TRBV4-3; d_gene: .; abundance: few; j_gene: TRBJ2-7; CDR3aa: CASSPNSGHEQYF; CDR3nt: TGCGCCAGCAGCCCCAATTCAGGGCACGAGCAGTACTTC
v_gene: TRBV30; d_gene: TRBD2; abundance: .; j_gene: TRBJ2-1; CDR3aa: CARRVAGGRYNEQFF; CDR3nt: TGTGCCAGAAGAGTAGCGGGAGGGCGCTACAATGAGCAGTTCTTC
v_gene: TRBV15; d_gene: TRBD2; abundance: few; j_gene: TRBJ2-7; CDR3aa: CATSRELREGLGEQYF; CDR3nt: TGTGCCACCAGCAGAGAATTACGGGAGGGCCTAGGGGAGCAGTACTTC
v_gene: TRBV7-9; d_gene: .; abundance: few; j_gene: TRBJ1-3; CDR3aa: CASSFFGMGNTIYF; CDR3nt: TGTGCCAGCAGCTTTTTCGGGATGGGAAACACCATATATTTT
v_gene: TRBV5-6; d_gene: .; abundance: few; j_gene: TRBJ2-5; CDR3aa: CASSLALLAEWETQYF; CDR3nt: TGTGCCAGCAGCTTGGCCTTATTAGCGGAGTGGGAGACCCAGTACTTC
v_gene: TRBV6-1; d_gene: .; abundance: many; j_gene: TRBJ1-5; CDR3aa: CASSELGALKGYSNQPQHF; CDR3nt: TGTGCCAGCAGTGAATTAGGGGCATTAAAGGGTTATAGCAATCAGCCCCAGCATTTT
v_gene: TRBV29-1; d_gene: .; abundance: .; j_gene: TRBJ1-6; CDR3aa: CSVATGTSNSPLHF; CDR3nt: TGCAGCGTCGCTACAGGGACGAGTAATTCACCCCTCCACTTT
v_gene: TRBV20-1; d_gene: TRBD2; abundance: .; j_gene: TRBJ2-1; CDR3aa: CSANRRLADFF; CDR3nt: TGCAGTGCTAATAGACGACTAGCGGACTTCTTC
v_gene: TRBV9; d_gene: TRBD1; abundance: few; j_gene: TRBJ2-3; CDR3aa: CASSPSWDRTTDTQYF; CDR3nt: TGTGCCAGCAGCCCCTCCTGGGACAGGACCACAGATACGCAGTATTTT
v_gene: TRBV5-1; d_gene: .; abundance: few; j_gene: TRBJ1-2; CDR3aa: CASSFNRGYGYTF; CDR3nt: TGCGCCAGCAGTTTTAATCGGGGCTATGGCTACACCTTC
v_gene: TRBV30; d_gene: .; abundance: few; j_gene: TRBJ2-3; CDR3aa: CAWSDNRVWQYF; CDR3nt: TGTGCCTGGAGCGACAACAGGGTTTGGCAGTATTTT
v_gene: TRBV4-3; d_gene: TRBD1; abundance: .; j_gene: TRBJ2-1; CDR3aa: CASSPLARTGLGNEQFF; CDR3nt: TGCGCCAGCAGCCCCCTAGCCCGGACAGGGTTAGGCAATGAGCAGTTCTTC
v_gene: TRBV6-5; d_gene: .; abundance: .; j_gene: TRBJ1-2; CDR3aa: CASSYPGQYGYTF; CDR3nt: TGTGCCAGCAGTTACCCCGGACAGTATGGCTACACCTTC
v_gene: TRBV27; d_gene: .; abundance: .; j_gene: TRBJ1-5; CDR3aa: CASRTGSNQPQHF; CDR3nt: TGTGCCAGCAGGACTGGAAGCAATCAGCCCCAGCATTTT
v_gene: TRBV5-1; d_gene: TRBD1; abundance: .; j_gene: TRBJ2-7; CDR3aa: CASSLVQGADEQYF; CDR3nt: TGCGCCAGCAGCTTGGTTCAGGGGGCAGACGAGCAGTACTTC